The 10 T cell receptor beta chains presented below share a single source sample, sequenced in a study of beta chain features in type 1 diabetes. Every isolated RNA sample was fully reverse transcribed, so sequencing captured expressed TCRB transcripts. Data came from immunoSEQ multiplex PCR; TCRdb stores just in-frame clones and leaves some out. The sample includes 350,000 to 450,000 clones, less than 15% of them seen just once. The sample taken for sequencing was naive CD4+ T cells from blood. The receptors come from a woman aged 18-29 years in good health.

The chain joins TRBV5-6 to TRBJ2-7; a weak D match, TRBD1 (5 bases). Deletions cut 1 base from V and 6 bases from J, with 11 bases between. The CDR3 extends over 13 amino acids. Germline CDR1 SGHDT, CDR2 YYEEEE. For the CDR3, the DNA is TGTGCCAGCAGCTTGAAGGGGCTTCGCGAGCAGTACTTC. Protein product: CASSLKGLREQYF. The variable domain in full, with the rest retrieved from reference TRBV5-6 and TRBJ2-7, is DAGVTQSPTHLIKTRGQQVTLRCSPKSGHDTVSWYQQALGQGPQFIFQYYEEEERQRGNFPDRFSGHQFPNYSSELNVNALLLGDSALYLCASSLKGLREQYFGPGTRLTVT.

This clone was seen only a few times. CDR3 amino acids: CASSPPSAGPYQPQHF. The CDR3 DNA is TGTGCCAGCTCACCACCCTCGGCAGGGCCATATCAGCCCCAGCATTTT. The chain uses TRBV18 and TRBJ1-5; maybe TRBD1 (5 bases). V dropped 0 bases and J dropped 5 bases, with 14 bases sitting between them. Germline CDR1 reads KGHSH; CDR2 reads LQKENI. The CDR3 covers 16 residues.

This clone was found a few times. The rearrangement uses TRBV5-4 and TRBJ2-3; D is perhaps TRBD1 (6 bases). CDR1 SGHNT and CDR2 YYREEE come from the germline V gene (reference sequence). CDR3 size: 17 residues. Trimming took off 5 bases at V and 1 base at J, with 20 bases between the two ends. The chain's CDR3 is CASRLRPGASGTDTQYF. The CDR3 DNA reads TGTGCCAGCAGATTGCGGCCAGGGGCCTCGGGCACAGATACGCAGTATTTT. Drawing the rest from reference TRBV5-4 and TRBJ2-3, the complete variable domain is ETGVTQSPTHLIKTRGQQVTLRCSSQSGHNTVSWYQQALGQGPQFIFQYYREEENGRGNFPPRFSGLQFPNYSSELNVNALELDDSALYLCASRLRPGASGTDTQYFGPGTRLTVL.

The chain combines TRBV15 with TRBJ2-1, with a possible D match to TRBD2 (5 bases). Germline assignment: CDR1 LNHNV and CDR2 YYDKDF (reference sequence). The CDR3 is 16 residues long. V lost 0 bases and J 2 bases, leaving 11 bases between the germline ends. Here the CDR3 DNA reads TGTGCCACCAGCAGAGATCGGGGTCTCGCCTACAATGAGCAGTTCTTC. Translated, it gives CATSRDRGLAYNEQFF.

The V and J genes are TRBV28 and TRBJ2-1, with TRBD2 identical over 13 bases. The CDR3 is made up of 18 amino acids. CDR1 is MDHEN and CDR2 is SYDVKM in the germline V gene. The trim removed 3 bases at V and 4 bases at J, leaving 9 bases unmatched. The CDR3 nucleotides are TGTGCCAGCAGTTTGCCGGGGGGGGGACTAGCGGGGTACAATGAGCAGTTCTTC. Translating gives CASSLPGGGLAGYNEQFF.

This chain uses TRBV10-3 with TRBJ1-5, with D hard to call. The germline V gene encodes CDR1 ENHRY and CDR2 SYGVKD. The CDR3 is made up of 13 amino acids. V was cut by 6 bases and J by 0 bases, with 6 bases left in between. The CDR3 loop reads CAIRSDSNQPQHF. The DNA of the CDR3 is TGTGCCATCAGATCAGATAGCAATCAGCCCCAGCATTTT.

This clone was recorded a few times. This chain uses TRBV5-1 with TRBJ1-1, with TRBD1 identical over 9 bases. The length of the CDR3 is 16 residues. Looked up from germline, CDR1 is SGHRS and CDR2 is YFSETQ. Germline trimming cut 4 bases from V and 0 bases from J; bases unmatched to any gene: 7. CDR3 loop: CASSVRGTGMNTEAFF. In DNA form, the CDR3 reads TGCGCCAGCAGCGTGCGGGGGACAGGGATGAACACTGAAGCTTTCTTT. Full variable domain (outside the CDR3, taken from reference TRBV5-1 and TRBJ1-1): KAGVTQTPRYLIKTRGQQVTLSCSPISGHRSVSWYQQTPGQGLQFLFEYFSETQRNKGNFPGRFSGRQFSNSRSEMNVSTLELGDSALYLCASSVRGTGMNTEAFFGQGTRLTVV.

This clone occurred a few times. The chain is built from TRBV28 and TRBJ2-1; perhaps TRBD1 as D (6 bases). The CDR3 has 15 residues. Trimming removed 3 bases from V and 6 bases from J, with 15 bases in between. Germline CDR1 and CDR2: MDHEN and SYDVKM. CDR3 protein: CASSLGALGSNEQFF. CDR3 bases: TGTGCCAGCAGTTTGGGGGCCTTGGGCTCCAATGAGCAGTTCTTC. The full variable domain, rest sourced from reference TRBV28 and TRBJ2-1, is DVKVTQSSRYLVKRTGEKVFLECVQDMDHENMFWYRQDPGLGLRLIYFSYDVKMKEKGDIPEGYSVSREKKERFSLILESASTNQTSMYLCASSLGALGSNEQFFGPGTRLTVL.

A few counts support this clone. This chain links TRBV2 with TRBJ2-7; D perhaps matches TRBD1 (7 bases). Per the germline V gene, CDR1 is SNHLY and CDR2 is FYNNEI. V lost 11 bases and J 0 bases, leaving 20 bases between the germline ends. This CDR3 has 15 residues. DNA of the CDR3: TGTGCCGGAGGAGCAGGGGGAGGAGGCTCCTACGAGCAGTACTTC. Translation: CAGGAGGGGSYEQYF. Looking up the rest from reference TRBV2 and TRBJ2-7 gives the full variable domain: EPEVTQTPSHQVTQMGQEVILRCVPISNHLYFYWYRQILGQKVEFLVSFYNNEISEKSEIFDDQFSVERPDGSNFTLKIRSTKLEDSAMYFCAGGAGGGGSYEQYFGPGTRLTVT.

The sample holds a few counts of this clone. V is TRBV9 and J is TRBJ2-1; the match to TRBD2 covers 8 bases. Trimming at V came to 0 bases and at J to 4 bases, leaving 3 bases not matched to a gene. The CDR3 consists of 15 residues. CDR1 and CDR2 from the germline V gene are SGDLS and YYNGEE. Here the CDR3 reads CASSVVAGTYNEQFF. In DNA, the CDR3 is TGTGCCAGCAGCGTAGTAGCGGGGACATACAATGAGCAGTTCTTC.